The 8 T cell receptor beta chains reported below all come from one sample, sequenced in a study of blood T cell repertoires in COVID-19. Here immunoSEQ multiplex PCR was the method, and the copy in TCRdb shows in-frame clones only, minus some. This table has approximately 190,000 clones, roughly 84% appearing once. The sequenced sample was PBMCs or T cells enriched from blood (not recorded which). Receptor source: a man aged 40-50 years who had recovered from COVID-19.

This clone was detected once. CDR3 nucleotides: TGTGCCAGCAGCCAAGATCAATGGGGGGGGCCCCAGCATTTT. This sequence encodes CASSQDQWGGPQHF. The chain is built from TRBV4-2 and TRBJ1-5, with D possibly matching TRBD1 (5 bases). The CDR3 length is 14 residues. V lost 0 bases and J lost 9, with 12 bases in between. CDR1 is LGHNA, CDR2 YNFKEQ, per germline.

This clone appeared a single time. The genes are TRBV18 and TRBJ2-3, with D possibly being TRBD2 (6 bases). V lost 8 bases and J 5 bases, leaving 14 bases between the germline ends. From germline, CDR1 is KGHSH and CDR2 LQKENI. CDR3 length equals 13 residues. The CDR3 sequence: CASTFRGGDTQYF. In nucleotides, the CDR3 is TGTGCCAGCACCTTCCGGGGAGGAGATACGCAGTATTTT.

This chain connects TRBV7-3 to TRBJ1-1, with D possibly being TRBD1 (6 bases). CDR3 size: 16 residues. Trimming removed 2 bases from V and 5 bases from J, with 18 bases in between. The germline V gene encodes CDR1 SGHTA and CDR2 FQGTGA. CDR3 DNA sequence: TGTGCCAGCAGCTTAGATGGACAGTTGGGGAAAACTGAAGCTTTCTTT. This sequence encodes CASSLDGQLGKTEAFF.

V usage is TRBV6-2 or TRBV6-3 and J usage is TRBJ1-1; a possible D gene is TRBD1 (6 bases). Deletions cut 6 bases from V and 5 bases from J, with 13 bases between. This CDR3 contains 13 residues. From germline, CDR1 is MNHEY and CDR2 SVGEGT. CDR3 amino acids: CASSRLTGTEAFF. The CDR3 DNA follows: TGTGCCAGCAGCCGATTAACAGGGACTGAAGCTTTCTTT.

The rearrangement uses TRBV7-2 and TRBJ1-5; the D is unclear. CDR3 length equals 14 residues. Germline CDR1 SGHTA, CDR2 FQGNSA. Trimming took 6 bases from V and 3 from J, leaving 12 bases between them. The CDR3 region has the DNA TGTGCCAGCAGTACTCAGGCAAACAATCAGCCCCAGCATTTT. Protein: CASSTQANNQPQHF. Variable domain in full (rest from reference TRBV7-2 and TRBJ1-5): GAGVSQSPSNKVTEKGKDVELRCDPISGHTALYWYRQSLGQGLEFLIYFQGNSAPDKSGLPSDRFSAERTGGSVSTLTIQRTQQEDSAVYLCASSTQANNQPQHFGDGTRLSIL.

The table lists this clone with a count of one. The V and J genes are TRBV19 and TRBJ1-2; TRBD1 might be the D (6 bases). Germline V gene lookup returns CDR1 LNHDA and CDR2 SQIVND (reference sequence). The CDR3 is 17 residues long. Trimming took 3 bases from V and 0 from J, leaving 17 bases between them. The CDR3 bases are TGTGCCAGTAGTATCTTGCAGGGGCGGACCACTAACTATGGCTACACCTTC. Encoded protein: CASSILQGRTTNYGYTF. Drawing the rest from reference TRBV19 and TRBJ1-2, the complete variable domain is DGGITQSPKYLFRKEGQNVTLSCEQNLNHDAMYWYRQDPGQGLRLIYYSQIVNDFQKGDIAEGYSVSREKKESFPLTVTSAQKNPTAFYLCASSILQGRTTNYGYTFGSGTRLTVV.

The J gene is TRBJ1-3, the V gene TRBV19; possibly TRBD1 for D (5 bases). Germline CDR1 and CDR2: LNHDA and SQIVND (reference sequence). There are 16 residues in the CDR3. With 4 bases removed from V and 0 bases from J, the gap between germline ends came to 13 bases. The CDR3 protein is CASSTTMTASGNTIYF. For the CDR3, the DNA is TGTGCCAGTAGTACTACTATGACAGCCTCTGGAAACACCATATATTTT. The entire variable domain, with the rest obtained from reference TRBV19 and TRBJ1-3, is as follows: DGGITQSPKYLFRKEGQNVTLSCEQNLNHDAMYWYRQDPGQGLRLIYYSQIVNDFQKGDIAEGYSVSREKKESFPLTVTSAQKNPTAFYLCASSTTMTASGNTIYFGEGSWLTVV.

The chain employs TRBV27 and TRBJ1-1; 7 positions agree with TRBD1. The CDR3 loop spans 14 amino acids. V was pared by 4 bases and J by 7 bases, with 9 bases of the junction left unmatched. Germline V gene data show CDR1 as MNHEY and CDR2 as SMNVEV (reference sequence). This CDR3 reads CASSSAGTVVEAFF. The CDR3 nucleotides read TGTGCCAGCAGTTCCGCCGGGACAGTCGTTGAAGCTTTCTTT.